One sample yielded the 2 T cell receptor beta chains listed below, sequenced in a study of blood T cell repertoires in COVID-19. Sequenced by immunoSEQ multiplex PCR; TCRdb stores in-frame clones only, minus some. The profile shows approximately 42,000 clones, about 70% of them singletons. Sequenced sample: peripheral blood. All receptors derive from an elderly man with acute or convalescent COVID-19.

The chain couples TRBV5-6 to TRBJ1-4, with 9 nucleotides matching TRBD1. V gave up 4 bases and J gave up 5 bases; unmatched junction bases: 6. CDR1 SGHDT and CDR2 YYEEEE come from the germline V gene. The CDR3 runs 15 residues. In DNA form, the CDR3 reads TGTGCCAGCAGCAGATCCGGGACAGGGAATGAAAAACTGTTTTTT. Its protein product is CASSRSGTGNEKLFF.

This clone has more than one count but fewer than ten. The CDR3 loop is CASSLWRDRVWEKLFF. The CDR3 DNA reads as TGTGCCAGCAGTTTATGGCGGGACAGGGTGTGGGAAAAACTGTTTTTT. The chain has TRBV28 and TRBJ1-4; 9 bases are a match to TRBD1. The J segment lost 8 bases and the V segment lost 0 bases, leaving 7 bases of the junction unmatched. Germline CDR1 and CDR2: MDHEN and SYDVKM. The CDR3 covers 16 residues.